This entry lists 13 T cell receptor beta chains sequenced from one sample in a study of chemoradiotherapy in HPV16-positive cancers. Repertoires were generated with immunoSEQ multiplex PCR, while TCRdb's copy carries only in-frame clones and drops some. Of about 68,000 clones listed, around nine tenths were seen once; the top ten hold 4% to 5%. This sample comprised blood, obtained from a patient who underwent chemoradiotherapy. These receptors came from a human donor with HPV-associated anogenital cancer.

The count of this clone is one. A read error is likely, as this CDR3 ends without the conserved phenylalanine or tryptophan. The chain couples TRBV5-1 to TRBJ1-2; 7 nucleotides line up with TRBD1. The CDR3 has 15 amino acids. The germline V gene encodes CDR1 SGHRS and CDR2 YFSETQ. Trimming cost V 0 bases and J 8 bases; bases outside gene matches: 10. The CDR3 coding sequence is TGCGCCAGCAGCTTGGCCTCGACAGGGAATCGGGGCTACACCCTC. Translating it yields CASSLASTGNRGYTL.

V is TRBV7-9 and J is TRBJ1-1; D unclear. The V end lost 0 bases, the J end lost 2 bases, and 4 bases lay between the germline ends. The CDR3 contains 13 residues. Germline assignment: CDR1 SEHNR and CDR2 FQNEAQ (reference sequence). CDR3 loop: CASSLAGNTEAFF. CDR3 DNA: TGTGCCAGCAGCTTAGCGGGCAACACTGAAGCTTTCTTT.

Comments on this clone: An end of the junction does not agree with germline; a read error may underlie this. J is TRBJ2-7 and V is TRBV15; 7 positions agree with TRBD1. This CDR3 is built from 12 residues. In germline, CDR1 is LNHNV, CDR2 YYDKDF (reference sequence). In nucleotides, the CDR3 is TGTGCCACCAGCAGAGATCGTGTTGGGACAGCCTTC. Amino acid sequence: CATSRDRVGTAF. Complete variable domain (other parts from reference TRBV15 and TRBJ2-7): DAMVIQNPRYQVTQFGKPVTLSCSQTLNHNVMYWYQQKSSQAPKLLFHYYDKDFNNEADTPDNFQSRRPNTSFCFLDIRSPGLGDTAMYLCATSRDRVGTAFGPGTRLTVT.

The rearrangement links TRBV7-9 to TRBJ2-2; unclear D gene. CDR3 size: 12 residues. Germline V gives CDR1 SEHNR, CDR2 FQNEAQ (reference sequence). The V end was cut by 4 bases, the J end by 2 bases, with 2 bases between. The CDR3 spells CASSYNTGELFF. CDR3 sequence (DNA): TGTGCCAGCAGCTATAACACCGGGGAGCTGTTTTTT.

The J gene is TRBJ1-6, the V gene TRBV9; tentatively, D is TRBD1 (5 bases). Germline V gene sequence: CDR1 SGDLS, CDR2 YYNGEE. Trimming cost V 0 bases and J 7 bases, with 11 bases left between them. This CDR3 region has 15 residues. In DNA, the CDR3 is TGTGCCAGCAGCGTAGCAGGGTTGAGGAATTCACCCCTCCACTTT. Residues: CASSVAGLRNSPLHF.

The chain links TRBV5-1 to TRBJ2-1; D perhaps matches TRBD1 (6 bases). CDR1 is SGHRS, CDR2 YFSETQ, per germline. The CDR3 spans 15 residues. Trimming stripped 2 bases from V and 4 bases from J, with 13 bases between. The CDR3 DNA reads as TGCGCCAGCAGCTTACCAGGGACAAATTACAATGAGCAGTTCTTC. Translated: CASSLPGTNYNEQFF.

In its sample, this clone was seen once. The chain is built from TRBV10-1 and TRBJ2-1; D is possibly TRBD2 (6 bases). CDR3 length equals 14 residues. V was shortened by 6 bases and J by 3 bases, with 12 bases between the two germline ends. The germline CDR1 and CDR2 sequences are WNHNN and SYGVQD (reference sequence). Here the CDR3 reads CASSPGGDYNEQFF. CDR3 DNA sequence: TGCGCCAGCAGCCCAGGCGGGGACTACAATGAGCAGTTCTTC.

The rearrangement joins TRBV6-5 to TRBJ2-3, with 7 bases matching TRBD1. CDR3 length equals 13 residues. CDR1 and CDR2 (germline): MNHEY, SVGAGI. J lost 4 bases, V lost 5 bases, and 3 bases had no gene match. The CDR3 spells CASSRQGADTQYF. CDR3 sequence (DNA): TGTGCCAGCAGTCGACAGGGCGCAGATACGCAGTATTTT.

The V call is TRBV30, the J call TRBJ1-1; the D is unclear. V was shortened by 2 bases and J by 0 bases, with 4 bases between the two germline ends. Germline V gene sequence: CDR1 GTSNPN, CDR2 SVGIG (reference sequence). This CDR3 has 12 amino acids. The CDR3 loop reads CAWSSVNTEAFF. The CDR3 nucleotides read TGTGCCTGGAGTTCGGTGAACACTGAAGCTTTCTTT.

The chain couples TRBV5-1 to TRBJ2-1, with D hard to call. CDR3 length equals 15 residues. Trimming removed 4 bases at V and 0 bases at J, with 11 bases between. The germline gives CDR1 SGHRS, CDR2 YFSETQ. The CDR3 DNA follows: TGCGCCAGCAGCCCTAGGAGAAGCTCCTACAATGAGCAGTTCTTC. Its protein product is CASSPRRSSYNEQFF.

The chain uses TRBV5-6 and TRBJ2-7; tentative D call: TRBD2 (6 bases). Germline loops: CDR1 SGHDT, CDR2 YYEEEE. The CDR3 sequence is 13 residues long. The V and J ends lost 5 bases and 4 bases respectively, with 13 bases between them. This CDR3 reads CASRRGLRYEQYF. The CDR3, as DNA: TGTGCCAGCAGGCGGGGTCTCCGGTACGAGCAGTACTTC.

V gene TRBV7-5 combines with J gene TRBJ2-1; TRBD2, the table's D call, was not compared with the DNA. TRBV7-5 has pseudogene status. The CDR3 covers 16 residues. CDR3: CARGLAGGPGGNEQFF. CDR3 in DNA: TGTGCCAGAGGACTAGCGGGAGGGCCCGGGGGCAATGAGCAGTTCTTC.

The V and J genes are TRBV14 and TRBJ2-2; a possible D gene is TRBD1 (5 bases). Trimming stripped 4 bases from V and 3 bases from J, with 9 bases between. There are 14 residues in the CDR3. Germline V CDR1 and CDR2: SGHDN, FVKESK. CDR3 sequence reads: CASSRTGDTGELFF. As DNA, the CDR3 is TGTGCCAGCAGCCGTACAGGCGACACCGGGGAGCTGTTTTTT.